These T cell receptor beta chains were read from a single sample in a study of response to subunit inactivated influenza vaccine. TCRdb itself ran the RT-PCR reads through MiXCR, one entry per CDR3 protein. Of a few hundred thousand distinct CDR3 sequences detected, 14% appear once; the ten largest clones hold 11%. Here the sequenced sample was PBMCs from blood, taken 11 to 12 days after vaccination. All receptors derive from a man in his fifties or sixties who received an inactivated influenza vaccine. Both conserved end residues are part of each CDR3. D genes are given only for firm matches. Rows give clone size only sometimes, using once, few, many, or a class for an expanded clone.

v_gene	len	d_gene	abundance	j_gene	CDR3nt	CDR3aa
TRBV20-1	14	.	few	TRBJ2-7	TGCAGTGCTAGAGGTGGCGGGCCCCCCTACGAGCAGTACTTC	CSARGGGPPYEQYF
TRBV20-1	14	.	.	TRBJ2-4	TGCAGTGCTAATCAGGGTTTAGCCAAAAACATTCAGTACTTC	CSANQGLAKNIQYF
TRBV6-5	15	TRBD2	.	TRBJ2-1	TGTGCCAGCAGTTACTTGGCTAGCGGGAGCCATGAGCAGTTCTTC	CASSYLASGSHEQFF
TRBV20-1	15	TRBD2	many	TRBJ2-4	TGCAGTGCTAGAGGAAAAGCGGGAAGTGAAAACATTCAGTACTTC	CSARGKAGSENIQYF
TRBV4-3	12	.	few	TRBJ1-1	TGCGCCAGCAGCAAGGGGAACACTGAAGCTTTCTTT	CASSKGNTEAFF
TRBV12-3/TRBV12-4	15	TRBD1	few	TRBJ2-1	TGTGCCAGCAGTGAAACAGGGGGGTCACACAATGAGCAGTTCTTC	CASSETGGSHNEQFF
TRBV7-9	16	TRBD1	many	TRBJ2-7	TGTGCCAGCAGCACTATCCGGGACAGGGGGTTTTTCGAGCAGTACTTC	CASSTIRDRGFFEQYF
TRBV20-1	14	.	.	TRBJ2-5	TGCAGTGCAGATATCGGGGCCGGGCAAGAGACCCAGTACTTC	CSADIGAGQETQYF
TRBV9	14	TRBD1	.	TRBJ2-7	TGTGCCAGCAGTAATGGGGACAGGGGTTACGAGCAGTACTTC	CASSNGDRGYEQYF
TRBV19	11	.	.	TRBJ1-1	TGTGCCAGTAGCAACCGCCAGGAAGCTTTCTTT	CASSNRQEAFF
TRBV7-3	14	TRBD2	few	TRBJ2-1	TGTGCCAGCAGCCCGGGACTATCTAACAATGAGCAGTTCTTC	CASSPGLSNNEQFF
TRBV6-1	12	.	few	TRBJ1-2	TGTGCCAAACGGACATCCAACTATGGCTACACCTTC	CAKRTSNYGYTF
TRBV4-3	14	.	few	TRBJ2-4	TGCGCCAGCAGCCAAGAGGGTGAGGAAAACATTCAGTACTTC	CASSQEGEENIQYF
TRBV10-3	14	.	few	TRBJ2-5	TGTGCCATCAGTGAAGTGACAGACCAAGAGACCCAGTACTTC	CAISEVTDQETQYF
TRBV3-1	16	TRBD2	.	TRBJ2-7	TGTGCCAGCAGCCAGACTAGCGGGAGGGCGTCCTACGAGCAGTACTTC	CASSQTSGRASYEQYF
TRBV5-4	16	.	few	TRBJ2-2	TGTGCCAGCAGCTTGGCCAGTTCCTTGAACACCGGGGAGCTGTTTTTT	CASSLASSLNTGELFF
TRBV12-3/TRBV12-4	17	TRBD1	few	TRBJ1-1	TGTGCCAGCCGCGGCTACGACAGGGGGCTTAAGGGCACTGAAGCTTTCTTT	CASRGYDRGLKGTEAFF
TRBV3-1	13	TRBD2	.	TRBJ2-1	TGTGCCAGCAGCCAGGGGGAGGGGAGTGAGCAGTTCTTC	CASSQGEGSEQFF
TRBV5-1	16	.	few	TRBJ2-1	TGCGCCAGCAGCGCGAAGGGCGGAGGGTCCTACAATGAGCAGTTCTTC	CASSAKGGGSYNEQFF
TRBV6-5	19	TRBD2	.	TRBJ2-1	TGTGCCAGCAGTTACTCTCCCAGCGGGAGGCAATTTATCTACAATGAGCAGTTCTTC	CASSYSPSGRQFIYNEQFF
TRBV11-2	12	.	.	TRBJ2-7	TGTGCCAGCAGCTTCCAGGCTTACGAGCAGTACTTC	CASSFQAYEQYF
TRBV20-1	15	TRBD1	.	TRBJ1-3	TGCAGTGCCACCGGGCAGGGGGCGAACGGAAACACCATATATTTT	CSATGQGANGNTIYF
TRBV28	20	TRBD2	.	TRBJ2-7	TGTGCCAGCAGTTTATCCCTCGGGGGGGGTCCGGGGGTAAGCTCCTACGAGCAGTACTTC	CASSLSLGGGPGVSSYEQYF
TRBV20-1	15	.	.	TRBJ2-1	TGCAGTGCTAGAGATTTCAAGACAGGACTCGGTGAGCAGTTCTTC	CSARDFKTGLGEQFF
TRBV28	17	TRBD1	few	TRBJ2-5	TGTGCCAGCACTCAATTCCCTCGGGACAGGGGGCAAGAGACCCAGTACTTC	CASTQFPRDRGQETQYF
TRBV4-2	16	TRBD1	.	TRBJ2-7	TGTGCCAGCAGCCAAGTCCCCGGGACAGTATCCTACGAGCAGTACTTC	CASSQVPGTVSYEQYF
TRBV6-5	14	.	few	TRBJ1-1	TGTGCCAGCAGTTACGAACGGCCGAACACTGAAGCTTTCTTT	CASSYERPNTEAFF
TRBV20-1	15	TRBD2	.	TRBJ2-7	TGCAGTGCTAGAGATGGCGGGACTAACTTCTACGAGCAGTACTTC	CSARDGGTNFYEQYF
TRBV30	14	TRBD1	.	TRBJ2-3	TGTGCCTCCCCCACAGGGGTTAGCACAGATACGCAGTATTTT	CASPTGVSTDTQYF
TRBV6-1	15	TRBD1	.	TRBJ2-3	TGTGCCAGCAGCTCTGGGGACAGGAGAACAGATACGCAGTATTTT	CASSSGDRRTDTQYF